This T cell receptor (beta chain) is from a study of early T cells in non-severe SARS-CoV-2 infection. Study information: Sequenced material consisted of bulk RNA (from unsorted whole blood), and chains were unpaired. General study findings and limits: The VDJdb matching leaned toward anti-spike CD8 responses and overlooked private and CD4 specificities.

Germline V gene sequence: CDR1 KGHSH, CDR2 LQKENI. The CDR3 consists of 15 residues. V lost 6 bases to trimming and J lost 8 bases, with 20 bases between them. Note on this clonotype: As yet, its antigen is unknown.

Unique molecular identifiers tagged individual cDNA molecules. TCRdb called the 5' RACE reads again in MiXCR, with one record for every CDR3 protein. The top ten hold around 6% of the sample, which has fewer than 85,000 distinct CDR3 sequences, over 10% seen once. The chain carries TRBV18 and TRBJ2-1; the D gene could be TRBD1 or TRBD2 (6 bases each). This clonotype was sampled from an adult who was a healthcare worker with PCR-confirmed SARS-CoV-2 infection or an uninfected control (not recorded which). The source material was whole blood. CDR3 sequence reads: CASSPTRGPDYEQFF. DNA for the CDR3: TGTGCCAGCTCCCCCACCCGGGGGCCTGACTATGAGCAGTTCTTC.